The next 27 T cell receptor beta chains were all read from a single sample in a study of cytomegalovirus exposure and HLA in healthy donors (dated by TCRdb to 2016 to 2017). Library method: the immunoSEQ multiplex PCR assay. For the multiplex PCR, a mixture combining 60 forward primers for TCR Vbeta segments and 13 reverse primers for TCR Jbeta segments was used. The table was pulled from immuneACCESS by TCRdb, which kept in-frame rearrangements only. Such tables lose some clones; where checked, under half of the loss comes from unresolved V genes, and the rest has no known cause. The sample includes 110,000 to 150,000 clones, with more than 75% observed a single time. About 2.2% of the sample rests with the top ten. Sequenced sample: PBMCs. The receptors were sampled from a woman in her late teens or twenties in good health and CMV-seropositive.

This clone showed up just a few times. This rearrangement joins TRBV5-1 to TRBJ2-5; no clear D. Trimming took off 4 bases at V and 2 bases at J, with 21 bases between the two ends. CDR3 length equals 17 residues. Germline CDR1 is SGHRS and CDR2 is YFSETQ. The CDR3 sequence is CASSPRGASGGQETQYF. For the CDR3, the DNA is TGCGCCAGCAGCCCCCGCGGCGCTTCGGGTGGGCAAGAGACCCAGTACTTC. The variable domain in full, completed from reference TRBV5-1 and TRBJ2-5, reads KAGVTQTPRYLIKTRGQQVTLSCSPISGHRSVSWYQQTPGQGLQFLFEYFSETQRNKGNFPGRFSGRQFSNSRSEMNVSTLELGDSALYLCASSPRGASGGQETQYFGPGTRLLVL.

This sequence joins TRBV7-9 and TRBJ1-2, with D possibly TRBD1 on 6 matching bases. Looked up from germline, CDR1 is SEHNR and CDR2 is FQNEAQ (reference sequence). The ends were cut back, 4 bases at V and 7 bases at J, with 16 bases in the middle. The CDR3 consists of 14 residues. The CDR3 coding sequence is TGTGCCAGCAGCTCCCCTCGGGGGGGCGGTGGCTACACCTTC. This codes for CASSSPRGGGGYTF.

V usage is TRBV5-5 and J usage is TRBJ1-1, with D unresolved. Trimming left V 4 bases short and J 5 bases short, with 15 bases between. This CDR3 contains 14 residues. Germline CDR1 is SGHKS and CDR2 is YYEKEE (reference sequence). The CDR3 sequence is CASSLLASKTEAFF. In nucleotides, the CDR3 is TGTGCCAGCAGCCTACTCGCGTCGAAGACTGAAGCTTTCTTT.

This chain joins TRBV5-4 and TRBJ2-1; 10 bases align to TRBD2. Germline values: CDR1 SGHNT, CDR2 YYREEE (reference sequence). This CDR3 region has 17 residues. After removal of 2 bases from V and 0 bases from J, the junction contained 5 bases not matched to a gene. CDR3 sequence: CASSLTAGGPSYNEQFF. Written as DNA, the CDR3 is TGTGCCAGCAGCTTAACAGCGGGGGGGCCCTCCTACAATGAGCAGTTCTTC.

This chain joins TRBV7-9 and TRBJ1-3; 7 bases fit TRBD1. From germline, CDR1 is SEHNR and CDR2 FQNEAQ (reference sequence). The CDR3 consists of 16 residues. J gave up 2 bases and V 4 bases, and 8 bases lay outside the gene matches. As DNA, the CDR3 is TGTGCCAGCAGCTCCCAGGTGACAGGGCCTGGAAACACCATATATTTT. It encodes CASSSQVTGPGNTIYF. Filled out from reference TRBV7-9 and TRBJ1-3, the complete variable domain reads DTGVSQNPRHKITKRGQNVTFRCDPISEHNRLYWYRQTLGQGPEFLTYFQNEAQLEKSRLLSDRFSAERPKGSFSTLEIQRTEQGDSAMYLCASSSQVTGPGNTIYFGEGSWLTVV.

V is TRBV7-9 and J is TRBJ1-3; the match to TRBD1 covers 7 bases. The CDR3 runs 14 residues. CDR1 and CDR2 from the germline V gene are SEHNR and FQNEAQ (reference sequence). V dropped 4 bases and J dropped 2; count of bases not matched to a gene: 2. CDR3 sequence reads: CASSSTGAGNTIYF. CDR3 nucleotide sequence: TGTGCCAGCAGCTCCACAGGGGCTGGAAACACCATATATTTT.

The rearrangement links TRBV21-1 to TRBJ1-1; whether TRBD1, the table's D call, matches the DNA was not checked. TRBV21-1 is assigned pseudogene status. The CDR3 is 17 amino acids. CDR3 residues: CASSTRTQGAENTEAFF. As DNA, the CDR3 is TGTGCCAGCAGCACACGTACACAGGGGGCAGAGAACACTGAAGCTTTCTTT.

The CDR3 DNA reads as TGTGCCAGCAGCCCTCAAGCGTCGAACACCGGGGAGCTGTTTTTT. Translated: CASSPQASNTGELFF. The J gene is TRBJ2-2, the V gene TRBV7-9; D unresolved. CDR3 length: 15 residues. The germline V gene has CDR1 SEHNR and CDR2 FQNEAQ (reference sequence). V was trimmed by 5 bases and J by 0 bases, leaving 10 bases between them.

V and J are TRBV18 and TRBJ2-2; 8 nucleotides match TRBD1. After removal of 3 bases from V and 3 bases from J, the junction contained 6 bases not matched to a gene. CDR1 KGHSH and CDR2 LQKENI come from the germline V gene. The CDR3 has 16 amino acids. Here the CDR3 DNA reads TGTGCCAGCTCACCCGCAGGGGGCGCGGACACCGGGGAGCTGTTTTTT. Translation gives CASSPAGGADTGELFF.

This chain connects TRBV5-1 to TRBJ2-7; D gene ambiguous. V was clipped by 3 bases and J by 3 bases, with 10 bases between them. This CDR3 has 13 residues. CDR1 and CDR2 from the germline V gene are SGHRS and YFSETQ. The CDR3 sequence: CASSSTARYEQYF. The CDR3 region has the DNA TGCGCCAGCAGCTCCACAGCCCGCTACGAGCAGTACTTC.

J is TRBJ1-2 and V is TRBV6-5, with D tentatively TRBD1 (6 bases). The germline V gene encodes CDR1 MNHEY and CDR2 SVGAGI. Trimming took off 4 bases at V and 4 bases at J, with 10 bases between the two ends. CDR3 length equals 13 residues. CDR3 loop: CASSWGGGYGYTF. The CDR3 DNA sequence: TGTGCCAGCAGTTGGGGGGGCGGCTATGGCTACACCTTC.

J is TRBJ1-5 and V is TRBV28, with D possibly TRBD1 on 6 matching bases. The CDR3 is 14 amino acids. Trimming took 3 bases from V and 4 from J, leaving 10 bases between them. Germline-derived CDR1 and CDR2 are MDHEN and SYDVKM. The chain's CDR3 is CASSFSGVNQPQHF. The CDR3 DNA sequence: TGTGCCAGCAGTTTCTCAGGGGTAAATCAGCCCCAGCATTTT.

The CDR3, as DNA: TGCGCCAGCAGCTTGGGAGAGCGCTCCTACAATGAGCAGTTCTTC. Protein sequence: CASSLGERSYNEQFF. This rearrangement joins TRBV5-1 to TRBJ2-1, with D hard to call. Germline CDR1 is SGHRS and CDR2 is YFSETQ. The CDR3 contains 15 residues. Trimming removed 0 bases from V and 0 bases from J, with 7 bases in between. The full variable domain, with the rest looked up from reference TRBV5-1 and TRBJ2-1, is KAGVTQTPRYLIKTRGQQVTLSCSPISGHRSVSWYQQTPGQGLQFLFEYFSETQRNKGNFPGRFSGRQFSNSRSEMNVSTLELGDSALYLCASSLGERSYNEQFFGPGTRLTVL.

This chain connects TRBV28 to TRBJ1-6, with D possibly TRBD1 on 5 matching bases. With 6 bases removed from V and 16 bases from J, the gap between germline ends came to 13 bases. The CDR3 is made up of 11 amino acids. Germline V gives CDR1 MDHEN, CDR2 SYDVKM. CDR3: CASSTGLILHF. The CDR3 DNA follows: TGTGCCAGCAGCACGGGACTCATTCTCCACTTT.

The chain joins TRBV19 to TRBJ1-5; no definite D call. From germline, CDR1 is LNHDA and CDR2 SQIVND (reference sequence). The CDR3 extends over 15 amino acids. V lost 1 base and J lost 5, with 12 bases in between. CDR3 protein: CASSIGGGFHQPQHF. The CDR3 DNA reads as TGTGCCAGTAGTATAGGAGGAGGGTTCCATCAGCCCCAGCATTTT.

The rearrangement joins TRBV6-5 to TRBJ1-1; 9 nucleotides match TRBD1. V trimming: 1 base; J trimming: 11 bases; junction bases outside the gene matches: 8. The length of the CDR3 is 14 residues. The germline V gene has CDR1 MNHEY and CDR2 SVGAGI. As DNA, the CDR3 is TGTGCCAGCAGTTACTTGGGGACAGGGATACAGGCTTTCTTT. Translated: CASSYLGTGIQAFF.

This chain links TRBV27 with TRBJ1-5; D gene unclear. CDR1 is MNHEY, CDR2 SMNVEV, per germline (reference sequence). V lost 6 bases and J lost 0, with 6 bases in between. This CDR3 comprises 13 residues. CDR3 DNA sequence: TGTGCCAGCAGACAGTTTAGCAATCAGCCCCAGCATTTT. Translating gives CASRQFSNQPQHF.

V is TRBV5-4 and J is TRBJ2-3, with 7 bases fitting TRBD1. The germline V gene has CDR1 SGHNT and CDR2 YYREEE (reference sequence). There are 14 residues in the CDR3. J lost 2 bases, V lost 2 bases, and 2 bases had no gene match. CDR3 nucleotides: TGTGCCAGCAGCTTACAGGGGTCCACAGATACGCAGTATTTT. This encodes CASSLQGSTDTQYF. The full variable domain, rest sourced from reference TRBV5-4 and TRBJ2-3, is ETGVTQSPTHLIKTRGQQVTLRCSSQSGHNTVSWYQQALGQGPQFIFQYYREEENGRGNFPPRFSGLQFPNYSSELNVNALELDDSALYLCASSLQGSTDTQYFGPGTRLTVL.

This rearrangement joins TRBV13 to TRBJ2-5; 9 positions agree with TRBD1. Germline V lookup: CDR1 PRHDT, CDR2 FYEKMQ (reference sequence). This CDR3 comprises 17 residues. After removal of 0 bases from V and 3 bases from J, the junction contained 8 bases not matched to a gene. Written as DNA, the CDR3 is TGTGCCAGCAGCTTAGGCCGCGGGACAGGGAGGAAAGAGACCCAGTACTTC. It is translated as CASSLGRGTGRKETQYF.

V and J are TRBV7-9 and TRBJ2-5; D unclear. Germline lookup yields CDR1 SEHNR and CDR2 FQNEAQ (reference sequence). The CDR3 covers 13 residues. The ends were cut back, 1 base at V and 5 bases at J, with 8 bases in the middle. CDR3 coding DNA: TGTGCCAGCAGCTTAGTTAGTGAGGAGACCCAGTACTTC. Translated: CASSLVSEETQYF.

V usage is TRBV15 and J usage is TRBJ1-2; D gene unclear. The germline CDR1 and CDR2 sequences are LNHNV and YYDKDF (reference sequence). This CDR3 has 14 amino acids. The V gene lost 0 bases and the J gene lost 2 bases, with 7 bases spanning the gap. Here the CDR3 reads CATSRDGRNYGYTF. CDR3 nucleotide sequence: TGTGCCACCAGCAGAGACGGCAGGAACTATGGCTACACCTTC.

With regard to this clone: Lacking the conserved final phenylalanine or tryptophan, this CDR3 likely reflects a read error. The V and J genes are TRBV5-5 and TRBJ2-6, with 9 bases aligning to TRBD1. V trimming: 4 bases; J trimming: 1 base; junction bases outside the gene matches: 12. Germline V CDR1 and CDR2: SGHKS, YYEKEE (reference sequence). The length of the CDR3 is 19 residues. CDR3 coding DNA: TGTGCCAGCAGCCGAAAGTCGGACAGGGGATTGTCTGGGGCCAACGTCCTGACTTCC. Translation gives CASSRKSDRGLSGANVLTS.

The chain carries TRBV6-5 and TRBJ1-6; 7 bases are a match to TRBD1. The CDR3 contains 14 residues. Trimming took 2 bases from V and 10 from J; bases not matched to a gene: 5. Germline V gives CDR1 MNHEY, CDR2 SVGAGI. This CDR3 reads CASSYGTGESPLHF. The CDR3 nucleotides read TGTGCCAGCAGTTACGGCACAGGGGAATCACCCCTCCACTTT.

The V call is TRBV14, the J call TRBJ1-3; D ambiguous. In germline, CDR1 is SGHDN, CDR2 FVKESK. V lost 3 bases, J lost 1 base, and 10 bases lay in between. This CDR3 has 15 residues. CDR3 in amino acids: CASSQLGVSGNTIYF. CDR3 DNA: TGTGCCAGCAGCCAGCTCGGGGTATCTGGAAACACCATATATTTT.

The table lists this clone with a count of one. V is TRBV9 and J is TRBJ2-3; weak D call: TRBD1 (6 bases). Germline CDR1 SGDLS, CDR2 YYNGEE. V was trimmed by 3 bases and J by 2 bases, leaving 7 bases between them. This CDR3 contains 13 residues. CDR3 sequence reads: CASSGGLTDTQYF. In DNA form, the CDR3 reads TGTGCCAGCAGCGGGGGGCTCACAGATACGCAGTATTTT.

The chain employs TRBV10-3 and TRBJ2-1; TRBD2 matches at 10 bases. V was pared by 2 bases and J by 4 bases, with 8 bases of the junction left unmatched. The CDR3 is 17 residues long. Germline values: CDR1 ENHRY, CDR2 SYGVKD. CDR3 DNA: TGTGCCATCAGTGAGATCTTAGCGGGGGGATTATACAATGAGCAGTTCTTC. As protein: CAISEILAGGLYNEQFF.

In this sample, this clone turned up once. The rearrangement links TRBV5-6 to TRBJ1-2, with 10 positions matching TRBD1. J gave up 3 bases and V 1 base, and 6 bases lay outside the gene matches. Germline-derived CDR1 and CDR2 are SGHDT and YYEEEE. This CDR3 is 16 amino acids long. The CDR3 coding sequence is TGTGCCAGCAGCTTGATGACAGGGGGCTTCGACTATGGCTACACCTTC. It translates to CASSLMTGGFDYGYTF.